One sample yielded the 26 T cell receptor beta chains listed below, sequenced in a study of CD8+ T cells in alopecia areata. Treatment of the sample: oral pan-JAK inhibitor, 5-10 mg twice daily. RNA was extracted and reverse transcribed into cDNA as the sequencing template. Assay: immunoSEQ multiplex PCR; the TCRdb copy retains only in-frame clones and omits some. This table holds about 180,000 clones, approximately 51% found once. The sequences come from CD8+ T cells sorted from blood, collected around week 54, from a patient treated with tofacitinib. The receptor source for this set is a human donor with alopecia areata.

The gene calls are TRBV5-6 and TRBJ2-1; D gene ambiguous. The CDR3 covers 12 residues. The germline V gene has CDR1 SGHDT and CDR2 YYEEEE. V was shortened by 4 bases and J by 6 bases, with 8 bases between the two germline ends. The CDR3 spells CASSGVGNEQFF. The CDR3 DNA sequence: TGTGCCAGCAGCGGGGTAGGCAATGAGCAGTTCTTC. Using reference TRBV5-6 and TRBJ2-1 for the parts outside the CDR3, the full variable domain is DAGVTQSPTHLIKTRGQQVTLRCSPKSGHDTVSWYQQALGQGPQFIFQYYEEEERQRGNFPDRFSGHQFPNYSSELNVNALLLGDSALYLCASSGVGNEQFFGPGTRLTVL.

The gene calls are TRBV5-1 and TRBJ1-4; D ambiguous. The CDR3 covers 15 residues. Trimming pared 4 bases from V and 4 bases from J, leaving 14 bases between. Per germline, CDR1 SGHRS and CDR2 YFSETQ. The CDR3 nucleotides are TGCGCCAGCAGCGTGAGCCGGGAGCTTAATGAAAAACTGTTTTTT. Its translation: CASSVSRELNEKLFF.

As DNA, the CDR3 is TGTGCCAGCAGCGTATTTGGAGGGGCTGAATATGAGCAGTTCTTC. It is translated as CASSVFGGAEYEQFF. The chain recombines TRBV9 with TRBJ2-1; D might be TRBD2 (6 bases). Trimming took 1 base from V and 8 from J, leaving 16 bases between them. CDR3 length: 15 residues. The germline gives CDR1 SGDLS, CDR2 YYNGEE.

This chain links TRBV7-9 with TRBJ1-2; D not resolved. V was shortened by 2 bases and J by 2 bases, with 12 bases between the two germline ends. Germline V gene sequence: CDR1 SEHNR, CDR2 FQNEAQ (reference sequence). The length of the CDR3 is 15 residues. The CDR3 region is CASSLTGAQNYGYTF. The DNA of the CDR3 is TGTGCCAGCAGCTTAACGGGAGCCCAAAACTATGGCTACACCTTC.

The chain links TRBV2 to TRBJ1-6; D perhaps matches TRBD1 (6 bases). The CDR3 has 14 residues. V was shortened by 6 bases and J by 9 bases, with 15 bases between the two germline ends. The germline V gene has CDR1 SNHLY and CDR2 FYNNEI. CDR3 region: CASRPGVAASPLHF. The CDR3 DNA sequence: TGTGCCAGCAGGCCAGGGGTTGCCGCTTCACCCCTCCACTTT.

The rearrangement joins TRBV2 to TRBJ2-5; unclear D gene. V was trimmed by 4 bases and J by 5 bases, leaving 5 bases between them. Germline V gives CDR1 SNHLY, CDR2 FYNNEI. The CDR3 has 11 amino acids. This chain's CDR3 is CASSALETQYF. CDR3 sequence (DNA): TGTGCCAGCAGTGCTCTGGAGACCCAGTACTTC.

The chain joins TRBV7-9 to TRBJ1-2; 7 bases match TRBD1. The trim removed 7 bases at V and 4 bases at J, leaving 6 bases unmatched. The CDR3 covers 13 residues. Germline V gives CDR1 SEHNR, CDR2 FQNEAQ (reference sequence). The CDR3 is CASIKGDSYGYTF. CDR3 bases: TGTGCCAGCATCAAAGGGGACAGCTATGGCTACACCTTC. The whole variable domain, remainder taken from reference TRBV7-9 and TRBJ1-2, is DTGVSQNPRHKITKRGQNVTFRCDPISEHNRLYWYRQTLGQGPEFLTYFQNEAQLEKSRLLSDRFSAERPKGSFSTLEIQRTEQGDSAMYLCASIKGDSYGYTFGSGTRLTVV.

The chain combines TRBV11-2 with TRBJ2-3; 7 bases map to TRBD2. In germline, CDR1 is SGHAT, CDR2 FQNNGV. The CDR3 runs 11 residues. After removal of 1 base from V and 11 bases from J, the junction contained 0 bases not matched to a gene. The CDR3 coding sequence is TGTGCCAGCAGCTTAGCGGGGGGGCAGTATTTT. Its translation is CASSLAGGQYF. Combining the CDR3 with reference TRBV11-2 and TRBJ2-3 gives the whole variable domain EAGVAQSPRYKIIEKRQSVAFWCNPISGHATLYWYQQILGQGPKLLIQFQNNGVVDDSQLPKDRFSAERLKGVDSTLKIQPAKLEDSAVYLCASSLAGGQYFGPGTRLTVL.

This chain links TRBV6-5 with TRBJ2-7; 7 nucleotides agree with TRBD1. CDR3 size: 15 residues. The J segment lost 3 bases and the V segment lost 0 bases, leaving 5 bases of the junction unmatched. The germline CDR1 and CDR2 sequences are MNHEY and SVGAGI. The CDR3 here is CASSYSGTAFYEQYF. The CDR3 nucleotides read TGTGCCAGCAGTTACTCCGGGACAGCGTTCTACGAGCAGTACTTC.

The chain couples TRBV4-1 to TRBJ2-6; unclear D gene. In germline, CDR1 is MGHRA, CDR2 YSYEKL. This CDR3 comprises 15 residues. Trimming stripped 1 base from V and 2 bases from J, with 6 bases between. In DNA form, the CDR3 reads TGCGCCAGCAGCCAAGGTTGGGCTGGGGCCAACGTCCTGACTTTC. Translating it yields CASSQGWAGANVLTF.

This rearrangement joins TRBV7-2 to TRBJ2-2; the D gene is possibly TRBD1 (6 bases). Germline V gives CDR1 SGHTA, CDR2 FQGNSA. The V end was cut by 5 bases, the J end by 0 bases, with 10 bases between. The CDR3 has 15 amino acids. The CDR3 is CASSQGSPNTGELFF. In nucleotides, the CDR3 is TGTGCCAGCAGCCAGGGGTCCCCGAACACCGGGGAGCTGTTTTTT. Looking up the rest from reference TRBV7-2 and TRBJ2-2 gives the full variable domain: GAGVSQSPSNKVTEKGKDVELRCDPISGHTALYWYRQSLGQGLEFLIYFQGNSAPDKSGLPSDRFSAERTGGSVSTLTIQRTQQEDSAVYLCASSQGSPNTGELFFGEGSRLTVL.

This clone was seen a handful of times. This chain uses TRBV30 with TRBJ2-7; TRBD1 or TRBD2 may be the D gene (6 bases each). The CDR3 contains 12 residues. V dropped 5 bases and J dropped 6 bases, with 14 bases sitting between them. CDR1 GTSNPN and CDR2 SVGIG come from the germline V gene (reference sequence). CDR3 in DNA: TGTGCCTGGCAAATGGGGGGCAGCGAGCAGTACTTC. Its translation: CAWQMGGSEQYF.

This chain links TRBV27 with TRBJ2-1; TRBD1 matches 11 bases. Trimming removed 6 bases from V and 2 bases from J; junction bases left unmatched: 3. The CDR3 is 15 amino acids. Germline V gene data show CDR1 as MNHEY and CDR2 as SMNVEV (reference sequence). As DNA, the CDR3 is TGTGCCAGCAGAATGGGACAGGGGGCCTACAATGAGCAGTTCTTC. Its translation: CASRMGQGAYNEQFF.

This rearrangement joins TRBV4-3 to TRBJ2-3; 12 bases are shared with TRBD2. The CDR3 is made up of 17 amino acids. Trimming at V came to 3 bases and at J to 4 bases, leaving 8 bases not matched to a gene. The V gene's germline CDR1 is LGHNA and CDR2 YSLEER. The CDR3 loop reads CASSHETSGGISDTQYF. DNA for the CDR3: TGCGCCAGCAGCCATGAAACTAGCGGGGGGATCTCAGATACGCAGTATTTT.

The gene calls are TRBV6-5 and TRBJ2-6; D is possibly TRBD1 (5 bases). Trimming removed 6 bases at V and 0 bases at J, with 9 bases between. Per the germline V gene, CDR1 is MNHEY and CDR2 is SVGAGI. The CDR3 length is 15 residues. The CDR3 coding sequence is TGTGCCAGCAGCACGGACACCTCTGGGGCCAACGTCCTGACTTTC. This gives the protein CASSTDTSGANVLTF.

The chain links TRBV5-1 to TRBJ2-7; D is unclear. Trimming removed 0 bases from V and 5 bases from J, with 12 bases in between. CDR3 length: 14 residues. Germline V gene lookup returns CDR1 SGHRS and CDR2 YFSETQ. DNA for the CDR3: TGCGCCAGCAGCTTGGCCGGCAGGAGCAACGAGCAGTACTTC. It specifies CASSLAGRSNEQYF.

CDR3 in amino acids: CAISVGRREDNEQFF. The CDR3 nucleotides are TGTGCCATCAGTGTGGGTCGGCGGGAGGACAATGAGCAGTTCTTC. The J gene is TRBJ2-1, the V gene TRBV10-3; the match to TRBD2 covers 8 bases. This CDR3 region has 15 residues. V gave up 4 bases and J gave up 5 bases; unmatched junction bases: 7. Germline V gives CDR1 ENHRY, CDR2 SYGVKD.

The V gene is TRBV7-3, the J gene TRBJ1-1, with TRBD1 matching 7 bases. Germline CDR1 is SGHTA and CDR2 is FQGTGA. V shed 6 bases, J shed 3 bases, and the junction held 7 bases outside the gene matches. This CDR3 comprises 14 residues. In nucleotides, the CDR3 is TGTGCCAGCAGTCAAGGGGGACAGTACACTGAAGCTTTCTTT. This codes for CASSQGGQYTEAFF. The complete variable domain, with remaining parts taken from reference TRBV7-3 and TRBJ1-1, reads GAGVSQTPSNKVTEKGKYVELRCDPISGHTALYWYRQSLGQGPEFLIYFQGTGAADDSGLPNDRFFAVRPEGSVSTLKIQRTERGDSAVYLCASSQGGQYTEAFFGQGTRLTVV.

This clone has a single count. This chain connects TRBV12-5 to TRBJ2-5, with D unclear. The CDR3 is made up of 14 amino acids. The germline V gene encodes CDR1 LGHNT and CDR2 FRNRAP. V was cut by 5 bases and J by 2 bases, with 12 bases left in between. The CDR3 DNA reads as TGTGCTAGTGGTACCTGGACGGCACAAGAGACCCAGTACTTC. Protein sequence: CASGTWTAQETQYF.

This clone was seen more than once but under ten times. The rearrangement links TRBV5-1 to TRBJ2-7, with TRBD1 matching over 7 bases. The V gene's germline CDR1 is SGHRS and CDR2 YFSETQ. The ends lost 3 bases at V and 2 bases at J; junction bases unmatched: 5. CDR3 size: 14 residues. The DNA of the CDR3 is TGCGCCAGCAGCTACGAAGGACAGGCCTACGAGCAGTACTTC. This gives the protein CASSYEGQAYEQYF. The full variable domain, rest sourced from reference TRBV5-1 and TRBJ2-7, is KAGVTQTPRYLIKTRGQQVTLSCSPISGHRSVSWYQQTPGQGLQFLFEYFSETQRNKGNFPGRFSGRQFSNSRSEMNVSTLELGDSALYLCASSYEGQAYEQYFGPGTRLTVT.

The J gene is TRBJ2-1, the V gene TRBV13, with 9 bases matching TRBD1. Germline V lookup: CDR1 PRHDT, CDR2 FYEKMQ (reference sequence). V was clipped by 2 bases and J by 5 bases; unmatched bases: 4. The CDR3 length is 15 residues. CDR3 nucleotide sequence: TGTGCCAGCAGCTTACTGGGACAGGGCCACAATGAGCAGTTCTTC. It specifies CASSLLGQGHNEQFF.

The V and J genes are TRBV27 and TRBJ2-1; 11 positions match TRBD2. Germline V gene sequence: CDR1 MNHEY, CDR2 SMNVEV (reference sequence). This CDR3 region has 15 residues. Trimming cost V 6 bases and J 3 bases; bases outside gene matches: 4. This CDR3 reads CASSPGTSGYNEQFF. In DNA, the CDR3 is TGTGCCAGCAGCCCCGGGACTAGCGGCTACAATGAGCAGTTCTTC.

This clone showed up just a few times. The rearrangement links TRBV20-1 to TRBJ1-1, with no clear D. Germline values: CDR1 DFQATT, CDR2 SNEGSKA (reference sequence). The CDR3 consists of 11 residues. V lost 6 bases, J lost 1 base, and 6 bases lay in between. In nucleotides, the CDR3 is TGCAGTGCCCGAGGGAACACTGAAGCTTTCTTT. Translation gives CSARGNTEAFF.

This chain connects TRBV6-5 to TRBJ2-7, with D maybe TRBD2 (6 bases). Germline-derived CDR1 and CDR2 are MNHEY and SVGAGI. Trimming took off 7 bases at V and 0 bases at J, with 16 bases between the two ends. The CDR3 sequence is 15 residues long. The CDR3 sequence: CASTEEGGSSYEQYF. In DNA form, the CDR3 reads TGTGCCAGCACCGAAGAGGGAGGCAGCTCCTACGAGCAGTACTTC.

This rearrangement joins TRBV25-1 to TRBJ2-7, with 9 bases fitting TRBD1. CDR3 length equals 16 residues. After removal of 5 bases from V and 6 bases from J, the junction contained 14 bases not matched to a gene. Germline-derived CDR1 and CDR2 are MGHDK and SYGVNS. CDR3 protein: CASSQHGTGRLVEQYF. As DNA, the CDR3 is TGTGCCAGCAGTCAACATGGGACAGGGAGGTTAGTCGAGCAGTACTTC.

The chain has TRBV29-1 and TRBJ2-5; TRBD2 matches 7 bases. This CDR3 region has 16 residues. Germline-derived CDR1 and CDR2 are SQVTM and ANQGSEA. With V trimmed by 2 bases and J by 5 bases, 14 bases remained unmatched. The CDR3 region has the DNA TGCAGCGTTGAATTAGTCGAGCCGGGACTAAGGGAGACCCAGTACTTC. It is translated as CSVELVEPGLRETQYF.